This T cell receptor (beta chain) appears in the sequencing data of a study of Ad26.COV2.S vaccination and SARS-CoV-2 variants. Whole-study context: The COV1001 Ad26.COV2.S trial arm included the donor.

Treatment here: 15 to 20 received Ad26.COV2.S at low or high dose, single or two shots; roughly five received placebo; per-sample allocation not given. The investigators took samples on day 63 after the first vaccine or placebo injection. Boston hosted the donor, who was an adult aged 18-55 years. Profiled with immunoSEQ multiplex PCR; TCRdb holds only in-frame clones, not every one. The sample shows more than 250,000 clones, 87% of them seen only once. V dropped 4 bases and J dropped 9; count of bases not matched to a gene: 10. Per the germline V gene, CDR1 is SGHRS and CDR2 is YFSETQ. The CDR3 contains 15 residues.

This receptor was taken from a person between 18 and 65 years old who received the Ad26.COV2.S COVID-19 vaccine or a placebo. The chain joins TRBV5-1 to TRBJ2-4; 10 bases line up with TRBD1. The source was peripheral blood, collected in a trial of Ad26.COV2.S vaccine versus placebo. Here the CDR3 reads CASSVRQGASRIQYF. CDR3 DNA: TGCGCCAGCAGCGTCAGACAGGGGGCGTCTCGCATTCAGTACTTC.